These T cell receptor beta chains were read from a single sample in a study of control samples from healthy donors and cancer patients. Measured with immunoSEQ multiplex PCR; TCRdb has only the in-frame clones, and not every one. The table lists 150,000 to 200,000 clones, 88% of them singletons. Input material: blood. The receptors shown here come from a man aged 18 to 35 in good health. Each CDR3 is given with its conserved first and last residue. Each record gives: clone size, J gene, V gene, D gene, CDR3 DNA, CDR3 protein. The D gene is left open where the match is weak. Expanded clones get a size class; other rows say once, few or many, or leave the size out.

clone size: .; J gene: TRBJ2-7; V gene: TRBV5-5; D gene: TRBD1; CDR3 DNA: TGTGCCAGCAGTGAGTCGACAGGGGGCACGTACGAGCAGTACTTC; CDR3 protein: CASSESTGGTYEQYF
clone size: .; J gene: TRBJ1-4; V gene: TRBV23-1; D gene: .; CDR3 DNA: TGCGCCAGCAGTCAATCAGGGGGGCAGGGCCCCTTCACTGAAAAACTGTTTTTT; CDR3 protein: CASSQSGGQGPFTEKLFF
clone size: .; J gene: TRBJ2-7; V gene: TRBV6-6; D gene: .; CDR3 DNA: TGTGCCAGCAGTTACTCCAGTGACAGGACTGCGCAGTACTTC; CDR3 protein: CASSYSSDRTAQYF
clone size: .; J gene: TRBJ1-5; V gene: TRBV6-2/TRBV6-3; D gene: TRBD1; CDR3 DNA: TGTGCCAGCAGCGACAGGGGAAGTCAGCCCCAGCATTTT; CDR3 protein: CASSDRGSQPQHF
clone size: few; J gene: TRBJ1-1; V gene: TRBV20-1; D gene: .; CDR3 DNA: TGCAGTGCTCTACAGGGACCTGAAGCTTTCTTT; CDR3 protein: CSALQGPEAFF
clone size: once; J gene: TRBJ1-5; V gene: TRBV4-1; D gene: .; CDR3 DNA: TGCGCCAGCAGCCGGGGGGATGTGGGCAATCAGCCCCAGCATTTT; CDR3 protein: CASSRGDVGNQPQHF
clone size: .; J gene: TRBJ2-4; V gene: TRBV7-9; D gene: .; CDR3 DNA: TGTGCCAGCAGCTTAGTAGCACAGGCCCTAGCCAAAAACATTCAGTACTTC; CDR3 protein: CASSLVAQALAKNIQYF
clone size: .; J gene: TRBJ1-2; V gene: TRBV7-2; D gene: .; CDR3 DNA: TGTGCCAGCAGCTTGCGGAGTTTAAACTATGGCTACACCTTC; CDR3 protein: CASSLRSLNYGYTF
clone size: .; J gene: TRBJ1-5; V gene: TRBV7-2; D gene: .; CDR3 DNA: TGTGCCAGCAGCTTAGATGGGGCGAAGTCTCAGCCCCAGCATTTT; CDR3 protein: CASSLDGAKSQPQHF
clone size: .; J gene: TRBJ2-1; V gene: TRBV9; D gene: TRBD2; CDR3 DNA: TGTGCCAGCAGCGGCCCCGGGACTAGCGGGGGGCAGGGTGAGCAGTTCTTC; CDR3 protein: CASSGPGTSGGQGEQFF
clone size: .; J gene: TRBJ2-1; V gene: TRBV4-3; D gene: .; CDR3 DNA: TGCGCCAGCAGCCAAGATCCCTCCCTGTCTTGGGATGAGCAGTTCTTC; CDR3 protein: CASSQDPSLSWDEQFF
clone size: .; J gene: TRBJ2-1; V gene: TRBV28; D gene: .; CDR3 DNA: TGTGCCAGCAGTTTAATCAATGAGCAGTTCTTC; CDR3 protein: CASSLINEQFF
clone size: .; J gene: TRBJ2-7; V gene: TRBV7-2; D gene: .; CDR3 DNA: TGTGCCAGCAGCGGAAGTCACGCCTACGAGCAGTACTTC; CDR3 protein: CASSGSHAYEQYF
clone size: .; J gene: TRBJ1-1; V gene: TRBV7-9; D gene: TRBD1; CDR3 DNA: TGTGCCAGCAGCTCGGGTGGACAGGACCCTGGTGATGGTTTCTTT; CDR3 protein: CASSSGGQDPGDGFF
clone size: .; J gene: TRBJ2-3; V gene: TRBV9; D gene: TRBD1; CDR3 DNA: TGTGCCAGCAGCGACCCGACAGGGTCAGATACGCAGTATTTT; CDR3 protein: CASSDPTGSDTQYF
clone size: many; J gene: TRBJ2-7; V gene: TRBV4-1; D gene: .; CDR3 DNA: TGCGCCAGCAGCTACCGGGACCCAAACTACGAGCAGTACTTC; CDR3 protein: CASSYRDPNYEQYF
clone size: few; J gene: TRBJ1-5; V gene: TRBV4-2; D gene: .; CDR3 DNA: TGTGCCAGCAGCCGAAACAGGGATAGCAATCAGCCCCAGCATTTT; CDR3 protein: CASSRNRDSNQPQHF
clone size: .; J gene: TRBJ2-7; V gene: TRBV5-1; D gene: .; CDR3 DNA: TGCGCCAGCAGCTTGTCTGGGGGTACCTCTTACGAGCAGTACTTC; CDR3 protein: CASSLSGGTSYEQYF
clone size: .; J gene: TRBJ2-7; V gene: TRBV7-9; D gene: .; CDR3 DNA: TGTGCCAGCAGCTCCCGAGCTGCCTTCCCCTACTACGAGCAGTACTTC; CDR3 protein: CASSSRAAFPYYEQYF
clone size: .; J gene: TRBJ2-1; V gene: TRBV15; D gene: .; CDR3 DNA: TGTGCCACCAGCCTACGGGGGACCGTGCCTGAGCAGTTCTTC; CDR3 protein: CATSLRGTVPEQFF
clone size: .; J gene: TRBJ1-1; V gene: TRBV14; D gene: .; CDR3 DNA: TGTGCCAGCAGCCAAGACAGAAACACTGAAGCTTTCTTT; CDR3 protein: CASSQDRNTEAFF
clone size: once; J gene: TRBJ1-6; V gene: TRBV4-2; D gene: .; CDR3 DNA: TGTGCCAGCAGCCAAGCCGGGTATTATAATTCACCCCTCCACTTT; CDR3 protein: CASSQAGYYNSPLHF
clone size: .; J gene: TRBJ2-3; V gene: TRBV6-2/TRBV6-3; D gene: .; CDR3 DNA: TGTGCCAGCAGTTACTGGCACCCCGGGGCGGATACGCAGTATTTT; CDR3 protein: CASSYWHPGADTQYF
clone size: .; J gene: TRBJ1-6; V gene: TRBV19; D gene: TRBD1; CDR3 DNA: TGTGCCAGTCGGCCCCAGGGGGAAAATTCACCCCTCCACTTT; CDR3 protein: CASRPQGENSPLHF
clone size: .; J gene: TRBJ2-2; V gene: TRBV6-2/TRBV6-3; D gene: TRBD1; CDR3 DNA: TGTGCCAGCAGTCGCCCAGGGGGCGCGAACACCGGGGAGCTGTTTTTT; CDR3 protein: CASSRPGGANTGELFF
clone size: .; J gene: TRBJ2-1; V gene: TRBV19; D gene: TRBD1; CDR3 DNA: TGTGCCAGTAGTACAGGGGGCTCGATCTACAATGAGCAGTTCTTC; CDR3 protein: CASSTGGSIYNEQFF
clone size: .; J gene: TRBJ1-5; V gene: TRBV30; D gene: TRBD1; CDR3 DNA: TGTGCCTGGACCAGGGGGCCCAATCAGCCCCAGCATTTT; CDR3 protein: CAWTRGPNQPQHF
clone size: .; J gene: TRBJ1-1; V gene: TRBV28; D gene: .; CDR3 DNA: TGTGCCAGCAGCCCGGCCAGGGACGCCGAAGCTTTCTTT; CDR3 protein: CASSPARDAEAFF
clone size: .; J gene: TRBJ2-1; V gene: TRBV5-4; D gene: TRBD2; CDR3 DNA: TGTGCCAGCAGCTTCGGGACTAGCGGGGGGGCGCCCAATGAGCAGTTCTTC; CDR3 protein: CASSFGTSGGAPNEQFF
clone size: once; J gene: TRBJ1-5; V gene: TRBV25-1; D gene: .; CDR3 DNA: TGTGCCACCCAACCACGGGGCTACAATCAGCCCCAGCATTTT; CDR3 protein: CATQPRGYNQPQHF
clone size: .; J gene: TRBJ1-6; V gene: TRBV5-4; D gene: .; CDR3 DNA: TGTGCCAGCGGTCAGACAGGCCCTAATTCACCCCTCCACTTT; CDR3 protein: CASGQTGPNSPLHF
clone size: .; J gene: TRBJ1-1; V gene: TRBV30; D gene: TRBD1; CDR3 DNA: TGTGCCTGGAGTGTCACAGGGGGTACGAACACTGAAGCTTTCTTT; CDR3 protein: CAWSVTGGTNTEAFF
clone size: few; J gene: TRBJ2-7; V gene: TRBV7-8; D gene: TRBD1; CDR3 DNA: TGTGCCAGCGTGGCCGGGACAGCGACGACGATCCAGTACTTC; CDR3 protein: CASVAGTATTIQYF
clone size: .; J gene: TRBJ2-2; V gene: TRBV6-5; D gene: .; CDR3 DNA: TGTGCCAGCAGACTGGACGGCACCGGGGAGCTGTTTTTT; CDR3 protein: CASRLDGTGELFF
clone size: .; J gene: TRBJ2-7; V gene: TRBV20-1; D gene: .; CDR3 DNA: TGCAGTGCTAGTGGGACACGAAGGACCTACGAGCAGTACTTC; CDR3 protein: CSASGTRRTYEQYF
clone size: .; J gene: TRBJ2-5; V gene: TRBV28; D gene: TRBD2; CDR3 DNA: TGTGCCAGCTGGGGGGGTCCGACTAGCGCACTCCAAGAGACCCAGTACTTC; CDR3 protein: CASWGGPTSALQETQYF
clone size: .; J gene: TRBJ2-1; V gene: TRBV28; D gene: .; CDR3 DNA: TGTGCCAGCAGTCCCGGAGGGGCGGCCCATGAGCAGTTCTTC; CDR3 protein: CASSPGGAAHEQFF
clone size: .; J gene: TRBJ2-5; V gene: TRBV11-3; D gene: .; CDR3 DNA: TGTGCCAGCAGCTTAGGGGACCAAGAGACCCAGTACTTC; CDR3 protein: CASSLGDQETQYF
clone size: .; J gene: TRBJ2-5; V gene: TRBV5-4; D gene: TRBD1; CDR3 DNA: TGTGCCAGCAGCCCCCAGGGACAGGGCCAAGAGACCCAGTACTTC; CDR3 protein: CASSPQGQGQETQYF
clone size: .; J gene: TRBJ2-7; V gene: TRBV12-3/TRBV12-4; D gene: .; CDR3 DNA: TGTGCCAGCAGTCCAGGGGGGGCTAGCGAGCAGTACTTC; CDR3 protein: CASSPGGASEQYF
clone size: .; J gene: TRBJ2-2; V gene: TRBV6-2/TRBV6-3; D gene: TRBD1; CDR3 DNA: TGTGCCAGCAGTGACTCAGGGGGCTGGTTGAGGGGGGAGCTGTTTTTT; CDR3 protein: CASSDSGGWLRGELFF
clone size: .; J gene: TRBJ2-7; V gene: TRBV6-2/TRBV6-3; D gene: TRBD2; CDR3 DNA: TGTGCCAGCAGTTACCCCGTGACGGGAGGGCGCGAGCAGTACTTC; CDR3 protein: CASSYPVTGGREQYF
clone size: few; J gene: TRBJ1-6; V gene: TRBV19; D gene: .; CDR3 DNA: TGTGCCAGTAGTACCCGGAATGGTTATAATTCACCCCTCCACTTT; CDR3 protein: CASSTRNGYNSPLHF
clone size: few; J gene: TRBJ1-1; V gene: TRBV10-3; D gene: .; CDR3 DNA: TGTGCCATCAGTGAGCGGGGGGGGACTGAAGCTTTCTTT; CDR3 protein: CAISERGGTEAFF
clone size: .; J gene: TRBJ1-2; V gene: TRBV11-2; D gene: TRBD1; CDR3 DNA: TGTGCCAGCAGCCCCAGGGGGGCGGATGGCTACACCTTC; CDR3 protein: CASSPRGADGYTF
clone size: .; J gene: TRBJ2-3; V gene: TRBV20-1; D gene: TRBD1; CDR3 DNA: TGCAGTGCTAGTTGGGCAGGGGGAGGCACAGATACGCAGTATTTT; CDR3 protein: CSASWAGGGTDTQYF
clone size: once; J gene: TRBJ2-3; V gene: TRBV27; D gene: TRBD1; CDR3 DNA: TGTGCCAGCAGTCCGGGGGACAGGGTTACAGATACGCAGTATTTT; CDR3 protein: CASSPGDRVTDTQYF
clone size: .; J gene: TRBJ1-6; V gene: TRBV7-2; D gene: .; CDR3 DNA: TGTGCCAGCAGCTTAGAGGGGGGCAGGGGTTCACCCCTCCACTTT; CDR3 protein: CASSLEGGRGSPLHF
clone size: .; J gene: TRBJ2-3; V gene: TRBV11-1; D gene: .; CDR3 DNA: TGTGCCAGCAGCTTAGCGAAGAGGGGAAGCACAGATACGCAGTATTTT; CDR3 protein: CASSLAKRGSTDTQYF